This T cell receptor (beta chain) was sequenced in a study of post-analysis software for immune sequencing data. In the study overall: Relapsing-remitting, secondary progressive and progressive-relapsing forms made up the multiple sclerosis disease courses.

cDNA libraries for TCR beta contained unique molecular identifiers. Input amounts of roughly 0.85 to 11 million T cells were used. These gave around 500,000 cDNA molecules, so each molecule approximated one T cell. TCRdb re-analysed the PCR reads in MiXCR, keeping a single row per CDR3 protein. The repertoire consists of 600,000 to 750,000 distinct CDR3 sequences, with about 60% occurring once and the leading ten covering about 11%. General study results and limits: Controls significantly exceeded multiple sclerosis patients in normalized Chao1 diversity. Among roughly five TRBV segments more frequent in patients than controls were TRBV5-6, TRBV5-1 and TRBV20-1. Under F measure analysis, samples from one preparation batch co-clustered strongly.

There are 12 residues in the CDR3. Trimming removed 4 bases from V and 7 bases from J, with 8 bases in between. Points on this clonotype: The antigen remains unidentified.

The clonotype comes from a girl aged 2 to 10 with multiple sclerosis. What was sequenced was blood. The chain employs TRBV12-3 or TRBV12-4 and TRBJ2-1; D is unresolved. The CDR3 sequence: CASSSDGNEQFF. The CDR3 DNA reads TGTGCCAGCAGTTCGGACGGAAATGAGCAGTTCTTC.